Below, 16 T cell receptor beta chains from the same sample are listed, as sequenced in a study of graft-versus-host responses after intestinal transplantation. Once graft tissue had been processed, intraepithelial and lamina propria lymphocytes were released. The method was immunoSEQ multiplex PCR; TCRdb's version includes in-frame clones alone and lacks a portion of them. The sample lists about 15,000 clones, roughly three fifths seen once, with 10% to 15% in the top ten. The sequencing here drew on ileum tissue, taken 524 days after transplant. The source is a human patient who received an intestinal transplant, so some T cells may come from the graft donor.

This sequence joins TRBV4-3 and TRBJ1-1, with D possibly matching TRBD1 (6 bases). V gave up 7 bases and J gave up 11 bases, with 17 bases separating them. Germline CDR1 reads LGHNA; CDR2 reads YSLEER. The CDR3 is 12 residues long. The CDR3 sequence: CASTDGGARAFF. CDR3 DNA: TGCGCCAGCACCGACGGGGGGGCGCGTGCTTTCTTT.

CDR3 nucleotides: TGTGCCAGTAGGCCCGGGGGGGACTATGGCTACACCTTC. Its protein product is CASRPGGDYGYTF. V usage is TRBV19 and J usage is TRBJ1-2; tentative D call: TRBD1 (5 bases). This CDR3 spans 13 amino acids. The germline V and J ends were trimmed by 6 bases and 3 bases, with 11 bases remaining between them. In germline, CDR1 is LNHDA, CDR2 SQIVND (reference sequence).

The chain links TRBV12-2 to TRBJ2-7; TRBD2, the table's D call, lacks a check against the DNA. TRBV12-2 is recorded as a pseudogene. This CDR3 contains 16 residues. Here the CDR3 DNA reads TGTGCAAGTCGCTTCGGCGAGCGCCTAGCGGGTTACGAGCAGTACTTC. Amino acid sequence: CASRFGERLAGYEQYF.

V and J are TRBV9 and TRBJ1-2, with D unresolved. The CDR3 is 14 residues long. V shed 3 bases and J shed 8 bases, with 17 bases lying between them. Germline V gene lookup returns CDR1 SGDLS and CDR2 YYNGEE. CDR3 amino acids: CASSERGGGIGYTF. The CDR3 region has the DNA TGTGCCAGCAGCGAGCGGGGAGGTGGTATCGGCTACACCTTC.

CDR3 loop: CATSPGWGYTF. The CDR3 nucleotides read TGTGCCACCTCACCAGGGTGGGGCTACACCTTC. This rearrangement joins TRBV6-1 to TRBJ1-2; TRBD1 might be the D (5 bases). V gave up 10 bases and J gave up 8 bases, with 14 bases separating them. The CDR3 extends over 11 amino acids. Germline V gene data show CDR1 as MNHNS and CDR2 as SASEGT.

The V gene is TRBV19, the J gene TRBJ1-5; D remains ambiguous. Germline V gives CDR1 LNHDA, CDR2 SQIVND (reference sequence). Between the trimmed V and J ends, which lost 3 bases and 3 bases, there was a span of 9 bases. CDR3 length equals 14 residues. CDR3 coding DNA: TGTGCCAGTAGTATTATGCAGGACAATCAGCCCCAGCATTTT. Protein: CASSIMQDNQPQHF.

This rearrangement joins TRBV5-1 to TRBJ1-2, with D perhaps TRBD1 (6 bases). CDR1 and CDR2 (germline): SGHRS, YFSETQ. Trimming took off 0 bases at V and 6 bases at J, with 9 bases between the two ends. This CDR3 is 13 amino acids long. The CDR3 reads CASSLGGGDGYTF. The DNA for the CDR3 is TGCGCCAGCAGCTTGGGGGGGGGCGATGGCTACACCTTC.

DNA of the CDR3: TGTGCCATCGGACAGGGGGCGTCCTATGGCTACACCTTC. Protein sequence: CAIGQGASYGYTF. The V and J genes are TRBV10-3 and TRBJ1-2; 11 nucleotides align to TRBD1. The CDR3 consists of 13 residues. CDR1 is ENHRY, CDR2 SYGVKD, per germline. Trimming removed 8 bases from V and 4 bases from J; junction bases left unmatched: 3.

The J gene is TRBJ2-5, the V gene TRBV27; possibly TRBD1 for D (6 bases). The CDR3 is made up of 16 amino acids. Germline values: CDR1 MNHEY, CDR2 SMNVEV (reference sequence). Trimming stripped 2 bases from V and 2 bases from J, with 15 bases between. The CDR3 bases are TGTGCCAGCAGTTTACTGGGGCCAGGGGTTCAAGAGACCCAGTACTTC. Translating it yields CASSLLGPGVQETQYF.

This clone was counted a few times. V and J are TRBV18 and TRBJ2-1; TRBD1 matches at 9 bases. The length of the CDR3 is 14 residues. Germline CDR1 KGHSH, CDR2 LQKENI. The ends lost 5 bases at V and 8 bases at J; junction bases unmatched: 7. DNA for the CDR3: TGTGCCAGCTCAAGTTGGACAGGGGATGATGAGCAGTTCTTC. The encoded protein is CASSSWTGDDEQFF.

The chain has TRBV11-2 and TRBJ1-1; TRBD1 is a possible D gene (6 bases). The CDR3 length is 12 residues. Germline V lookup: CDR1 SGHAT, CDR2 FQNNGV. The V end was cut by 1 base, the J end by 7 bases, with 7 bases between. The DNA of the CDR3 is TGTGCCAGCAGCTTAGGAGGGGGTGAAGCTTTCTTT. This sequence encodes CASSLGGGEAFF.

This sequence joins TRBV27 and TRBJ2-7, with 10 nucleotides matching TRBD1. The ends lost 5 bases at V and 5 bases at J; junction bases unmatched: 6. This CDR3 contains 14 residues. The germline V gene encodes CDR1 MNHEY and CDR2 SMNVEV (reference sequence). The CDR3 DNA sequence: TGTGCCAGCAGTCTCCGGGACAGGGGCCACGAGCAGTACTTC. Translation gives CASSLRDRGHEQYF.

The chain couples TRBV5-1 to TRBJ2-3; possible D gene TRBD2, 6 bases. V was clipped by 0 bases and J by 4 bases, with 12 bases between them. This CDR3 spans 15 amino acids. Germline CDR1 and CDR2: SGHRS and YFSETQ. For the CDR3, the DNA is TGCGCCAGCAGCTTGGGCCGGGGGACCCCAGATACGCAGTATTTT. It is translated as CASSLGRGTPDTQYF.

The CDR3 here is CASSSGQGPHYGYTF. CDR3 DNA: TGTGCCAGCAGCTCCGGACAGGGGCCGCATTATGGCTACACCTTC. This chain links TRBV11-2 with TRBJ1-2, with 9 bases fitting TRBD1. Germline V gives CDR1 SGHAT, CDR2 FQNNGV. Trimming at V came to 4 bases and at J to 5 bases, leaving 8 bases not matched to a gene. This CDR3 is 15 amino acids long.

This sequence joins TRBV10-3 and TRBJ2-7; 10 bases agree with TRBD1. The V gene end was trimmed by 3 bases and the J gene end by 4 bases; junction bases not matched to a gene: 9. This CDR3 region has 16 residues. Per the germline V gene, CDR1 is ENHRY and CDR2 is SYGVKD. CDR3 residues: CAISEKGTGVGYEQYF. In DNA, the CDR3 is TGTGCCATCAGTGAAAAAGGGACAGGGGTGGGTTACGAGCAGTACTTC.

V gene TRBV7-2 combines with J gene TRBJ2-5; weak D call: TRBD2 (6 bases). The DNA matches TRBJ2-7 better at its end, which makes the J call doubtful. Looked up from germline, CDR1 is SGHTA and CDR2 is FQGNSA. The CDR3 is 15 amino acids. Here the CDR3 DNA reads TGTGCCAGCAGCTTCGTTCGGGGGATAAGAAGCGAGCAGTACTTC. Protein sequence: CASSFVRGIRSEQYF.